This entry lists 13 T cell receptor beta chains sequenced from one sample in a study of blood T cell repertoires in COVID-19. Data came from immunoSEQ multiplex PCR; TCRdb stores just in-frame clones and leaves some out. This table has around 260,000 clones, around 84% appearing once. The sequenced material came from PBMCs or T cells enriched from blood (not recorded which). These TCRs come from a man aged 30-40 years with acute COVID-19.

V is TRBV20-1 and J is TRBJ1-1; D may be TRBD1 (6 bases). Trimming removed 4 bases at V and 5 bases at J, with 8 bases between. The CDR3 is 11 residues long. Looked up from germline, CDR1 is DFQATT and CDR2 is SNEGSKA (reference sequence). CDR3 bases: TGCAGTGCTACCAGGGGAACTGAAGCTTTCTTT. This codes for CSATRGTEAFF.

Note on this clone: At one of its ends the junction is not consistent with the germline gene, which may arise from a read error. This chain uses TRBV5-1 with TRBJ1-6; no reliable D call. CDR1 and CDR2 from the germline V gene are SGHRS and YFSETQ. This CDR3 has 14 amino acids. CDR3 DNA: TGTGCCAGCAGCTTGCGAGGGTCTGATTCACCCCTCCACTTT. This sequence encodes CASSLRGSDSPLHF.

This chain joins TRBV19 and TRBJ1-2; no reliable D call. There are 13 residues in the CDR3. In germline, CDR1 is LNHDA, CDR2 SQIVND (reference sequence). V lost 3 bases to trimming and J lost 3 bases, with 8 bases between them. This chain's CDR3 is CASSIGGYYGYTF. CDR3 nucleotides: TGTGCCAGTAGTATCGGAGGGTACTATGGCTACACCTTC.

V gene TRBV25-1 combines with J gene TRBJ2-2, with D unresolved. This CDR3 has 13 amino acids. V lost 2 bases to trimming and J lost 6 bases, with 7 bases between them. Germline lookup yields CDR1 MGHDK and CDR2 SYGVNS. CDR3 amino acids: CASSENSPGELFF. CDR3 DNA sequence: TGTGCCAGCAGTGAAAACAGCCCCGGGGAGCTGTTTTTT.

This clone was seen a few times. This chain joins TRBV3-1 (or the pseudogene TRBV3-2) and TRBJ1-3, with 9 nucleotides matching TRBD1. The CDR3 is 18 amino acids. V trimming: 2 bases; J trimming: 3 bases; junction bases outside the gene matches: 11. Germline assignment: CDR1 LGHDT and CDR2 YNNKEL (reference sequence). As DNA, the CDR3 is TGTGCCAGCAGCCAACCACCGGGACAGGGTGTGCGTGGAAACACCATATATTTT. It codes for CASSQPPGQGVRGNTIYF.

CDR3 DNA: TGTGCCAGCAGTTCGACAGGGGGCCATCAGCCCCAGCATTTT. It specifies CASSSTGGHQPQHF. The chain combines TRBV6-2 or TRBV6-3 with TRBJ1-5, with TRBD1 matching 10 bases. The V segment lost 4 bases and the J segment 5 bases; nucleotides outside the gene matches: 2. Germline V CDR1 and CDR2: MNHEY, SVGEGT. This CDR3 region has 14 residues.

This clone has a single count. The genes are TRBV5-1 and TRBJ1-3; D is undetermined. The CDR3 spans 17 residues. Germline V gene sequence: CDR1 SGHRS, CDR2 YFSETQ. Trimming pared 0 bases from V and 0 bases from J, leaving 13 bases between. The CDR3 region is CASSLGAAANSGNTIYF. The CDR3 nucleotides read TGCGCCAGCAGCTTGGGCGCTGCCGCTAACTCTGGAAACACCATATATTTT.

This sequence joins TRBV2 and TRBJ2-2; D might be TRBD1 (5 bases). The CDR3 extends over 14 amino acids. V was clipped by 3 bases and J by 8 bases, with 13 bases between them. CDR1 is SNHLY, CDR2 FYNNEI, per germline. CDR3 loop: CASSDLAGIGELFF. CDR3 DNA sequence: TGTGCCAGCAGTGACCTGGCAGGGATAGGGGAGCTGTTTTTT. Using reference TRBV2 and TRBJ2-2 for the parts outside the CDR3, the full variable domain is EPEVTQTPSHQVTQMGQEVILRCVPISNHLYFYWYRQILGQKVEFLVSFYNNEISEKSEIFDDQFSVERPDGSNFTLKIRSTKLEDSAMYFCASSDLAGIGELFFGEGSRLTVL.

The genes are TRBV5-1 and TRBJ2-2; D may be TRBD1 (5 bases). The CDR3 consists of 13 residues. V gave up 2 bases and J gave up 11 bases, with 13 bases separating them. Germline V gene data show CDR1 as SGHRS and CDR2 as YFSETQ. The CDR3 spells CASSLGNQGELFF. In DNA, the CDR3 is TGCGCCAGCAGCTTAGGGAATCAGGGAGAGCTGTTTTTT. The full variable domain, completed using reference TRBV5-1 and TRBJ2-2, is KAGVTQTPRYLIKTRGQQVTLSCSPISGHRSVSWYQQTPGQGLQFLFEYFSETQRNKGNFPGRFSGRQFSNSRSEMNVSTLELGDSALYLCASSLGNQGELFFGEGSRLTVL.

The chain combines TRBV5-4 with TRBJ2-3, with D possibly matching TRBD2 (5 bases). V lost 0 bases, J lost 5 bases, and 10 bases lay in between. Per the germline V gene, CDR1 is SGHNT and CDR2 is YYREEE (reference sequence). The CDR3 consists of 14 residues. Here the CDR3 reads CASSLGRGIDTQYF. The DNA for the CDR3 is TGTGCCAGCAGCTTGGGACGAGGGATAGATACGCAGTATTTT.

The chain uses TRBV5-1 and TRBJ2-1; 14 bases map to TRBD2. Germline CDR1 SGHRS, CDR2 YFSETQ. J was trimmed by 3 bases and V by 5 bases; bases with no gene match: 7. The CDR3 totals 17 residues. CDR3 in amino acids: CASRAGTSGGNYNEQFF. The CDR3 region has the DNA TGCGCCAGCAGGGCCGGGACTAGCGGGGGTAACTACAATGAGCAGTTCTTC.

V and J are TRBV27 and TRBJ1-2; no definite D call. CDR3 length: 15 residues. Deletions cut 8 bases from V and 2 bases from J, with 18 bases between. From germline, CDR1 is MNHEY and CDR2 SMNVEV (reference sequence). The CDR3 sequence: CASSLAGQANYGYTF. The CDR3 coding sequence is TGTGCCAGCTCTCTCGCCGGTCAGGCAAACTATGGCTACACCTTC.

The V gene is TRBV19, the J gene TRBJ2-5; 7 bases are a match to TRBD2. J lost 0 bases, V lost 3 bases, and 7 bases had no gene match. The CDR3 contains 16 residues. Germline assignment: CDR1 LNHDA and CDR2 SQIVND (reference sequence). The CDR3 nucleotides are TGTGCCAGTAGTATCAACCCAGCGGGATACCAAGAGACCCAGTACTTC. Translation: CASSINPAGYQETQYF.